Listed below are T cell receptor beta chains from one sample, sequenced in a study of prognosis after radiotherapy for stage I lung cancer. In TCRdb, the multiplex PCR reads were re-called with MiXCR into one record per CDR3 protein. The sample has some 27,000 distinct CDR3 sequences; approximately 38% are singletons. The starting material was PBMCs, obtained before or after stereotactic body radiation therapy (not recorded which). These receptors were obtained from a donor aged 50 or older with non-small cell lung cancer. CDR3s leave out the opening cysteine and the closing phenylalanine or tryptophan. Each record gives: V gene, D gene, CDR3 protein. The D gene is left open where the match is weak.

>TRBV2|.
ASSERAFTSTDTQY
>TRBV28|TRBD1
ASRDQGALSYGYT
>TRBV20-1|TRBD1
SASSAGGRQPQH
>TRBV12-3/TRBV12-4|.
ASSFSGDNSPLH
>TRBV11-2|.
ASSLRVDADTQY
>TRBV6-1|.
ASSVRDINYEQY
>TRBV2|.
ASSEQGREQY
>TRBV6-5|.
ASSYRTRVAGELI
>TRBV29-1|.
SARPPGEKLF
>TRBV5-4|TRBD2
ASSLGGPTSGGKTKY
>TRBV7-9|.
ASSWVTNEQF
>TRBV5-5|TRBD2
ASSLVPSGSGSGELF
>TRBV5-1|.
ASSPRSDSGELF
>TRBV9|.
ASSPGGDRYNEQF
>TRBV2|.
ASSVSHTDTQY
>TRBV5-1|.
ASSSTGFTGELF
>TRBV6-1|TRBD1
ASSAGTGGYEQY
>TRBV2|.
ASSVMQGGNTIY
>TRBV20-1|TRBD1
SAPMPNRGNEQF
>TRBV6-1|TRBD2
ASSDAGTSGANEQF